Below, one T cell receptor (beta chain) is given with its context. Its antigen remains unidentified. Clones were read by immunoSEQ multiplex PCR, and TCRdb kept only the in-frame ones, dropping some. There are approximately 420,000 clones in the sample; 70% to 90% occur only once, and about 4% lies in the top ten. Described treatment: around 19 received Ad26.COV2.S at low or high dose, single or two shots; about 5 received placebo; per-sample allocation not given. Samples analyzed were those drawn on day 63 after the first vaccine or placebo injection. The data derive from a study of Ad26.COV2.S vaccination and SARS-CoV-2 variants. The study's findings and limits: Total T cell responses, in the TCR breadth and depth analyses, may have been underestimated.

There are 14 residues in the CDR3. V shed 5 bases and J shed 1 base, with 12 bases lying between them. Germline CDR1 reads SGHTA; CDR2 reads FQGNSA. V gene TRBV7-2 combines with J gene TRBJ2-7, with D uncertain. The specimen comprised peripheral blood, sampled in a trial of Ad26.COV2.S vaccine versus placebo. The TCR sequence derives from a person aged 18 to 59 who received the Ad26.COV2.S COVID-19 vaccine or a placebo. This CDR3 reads CASSPRADSYEQYF. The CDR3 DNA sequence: TGTGCCAGCAGCCCCCGCGCGGATTCCTACGAGCAGTACTTC.